A single sample gave rise to the 9 T cell receptor beta chains below, sequenced in a study of cytomegalovirus exposure and HLA in healthy donors. PCR used 60 Vbeta primers and 13 Jbeta primers. Sequencing used immunoSEQ multiplex PCR; TCRdb keeps in-frame clones, though not all of them. The sample holds approximately 210,000 clones; around 87% are singletons and the top ten take about 1.2%. The sequencing input was PBMCs. These receptor sequences come from a man younger than 45 in good health and CMV-seronegative.

The rearrangement joins TRBV6-5 to TRBJ2-7; the D gene is possibly TRBD2 (7 bases). The germline gives CDR1 MNHEY, CDR2 SVGAGI. The length of the CDR3 is 15 residues. Between the trimmed V and J ends, which lost 5 bases and 2 bases, there was a span of 16 bases. The CDR3 DNA reads as TGTGCCAGCAGTCCCAGGGGAGGGGCAGCCTACGAGCAGTACTTC. Residues: CASSPRGGAAYEQYF.

The chain joins TRBV6-1 to TRBJ1-1, with a weak D call TRBD1 (5 bases). This CDR3 region has 15 residues. Germline V gene sequence: CDR1 MNHNS, CDR2 SASEGT. V lost 3 bases, J lost 3 bases, and 14 bases lay in between. CDR3 protein: CASSDTGDGDTEAFF. The CDR3 DNA reads TGTGCCAGCAGTGATACAGGAGATGGAGACACTGAAGCTTTCTTT.

V gene TRBV6-1 combines with J gene TRBJ2-3; the D is unclear. Per germline, CDR1 MNHNS and CDR2 SASEGT. This CDR3 contains 13 residues. V was clipped by 2 bases and J by 3 bases, with 6 bases between them. DNA of the CDR3: TGTGCCAGCAGTGAATTCCTGACAGATACGCAGTATTTT. It specifies CASSEFLTDTQYF.

This clone was detected only once. The chain recombines TRBV4-2 with TRBJ2-3; 12 bases are a match to TRBD2. V shed 4 bases, J shed 4 bases, and the junction held 12 bases outside the gene matches. From germline, CDR1 is LGHNA and CDR2 YNFKEQ. The length of the CDR3 is 18 residues. CDR3 in amino acids: CASSPGLAGREHSDTQYF. The CDR3 coding sequence is TGTGCCAGCAGCCCGGGACTAGCGGGTAGGGAGCACTCAGATACGCAGTATTTT.

The rearrangement joins TRBV2 to TRBJ2-1, with TRBD2 identical over 8 bases. The J segment lost 3 bases and the V segment lost 8 bases, leaving 6 bases of the junction unmatched. The CDR3 has 14 residues. Germline values: CDR1 SNHLY, CDR2 FYNNEI. The CDR3 DNA reads TGTGCCAGCGGCCCGGGACTAGACTACAATGAGCAGTTCTTC. Translating gives CASGPGLDYNEQFF.

J is TRBJ2-7 and V is TRBV29-1; tentatively, D is TRBD2 (5 bases). V shed 4 bases and J shed 5 bases, with 18 bases lying between them. The CDR3 loop spans 14 amino acids. The germline gives CDR1 SQVTM, CDR2 ANQGSEA. CDR3 region: CSVAARVPGHEQYF. The CDR3 nucleotides are TGCAGCGTTGCAGCGAGGGTCCCCGGGCACGAGCAGTACTTC.

The rearrangement links TRBV7-2 to TRBJ2-1, with 8 positions matching TRBD2. Germline V gives CDR1 SGHTA, CDR2 FQGNSA. This CDR3 has 17 residues. Trimming cost V 0 bases and J 7 bases; bases outside gene matches: 11. CDR3 amino acids: CASSLAVRREAKNEQFF. As DNA, the CDR3 is TGTGCCAGCAGCTTAGCGGTGAGGCGGGAGGCCAAGAATGAGCAGTTCTTC. The full variable domain, completed using reference TRBV7-2 and TRBJ2-1, is GAGVSQSPSNKVTEKGKDVELRCDPISGHTALYWYRQSLGQGLEFLIYFQGNSAPDKSGLPSDRFSAERTGGSVSTLTIQRTQQEDSAVYLCASSLAVRREAKNEQFFGPGTRLTVL.

The chain uses TRBV6-5 and TRBJ2-1, with 8 bases that match TRBD1. The CDR3 sequence is 15 residues long. Germline V gene data show CDR1 as MNHEY and CDR2 as SVGAGI. J gave up 10 bases and V 5 bases, and 13 bases lay outside the gene matches. The CDR3 reads CASSTTGTGVWEQFF. CDR3 nucleotide sequence: TGTGCCAGCAGTACCACCGGGACAGGAGTATGGGAGCAGTTCTTC.

The V and J genes are TRBV7-8 and TRBJ2-3, with no clear D. V was shortened by 6 bases and J by 5 bases, with 21 bases between the two germline ends. Germline CDR1 and CDR2: SGHVS and FQNEAQ. CDR3 length: 16 amino acids. As DNA, the CDR3 is TGTGCCAGCAGGCGAGCTGGTCCTAGAGGAGTAGATACGCAGTATTTT. Translating gives CASRRAGPRGVDTQYF. The full variable domain, with the rest looked up from reference TRBV7-8 and TRBJ2-3, is GAGVSQSPRYKVAKRGQDVALRCDPISGHVSLFWYQQALGQGPEFLTYFQNEAQLDKSGLPSDRFFAERPEGSVSTLKIQRTQQEDSAVYLCASRRAGPRGVDTQYFGPGTRLTVL.